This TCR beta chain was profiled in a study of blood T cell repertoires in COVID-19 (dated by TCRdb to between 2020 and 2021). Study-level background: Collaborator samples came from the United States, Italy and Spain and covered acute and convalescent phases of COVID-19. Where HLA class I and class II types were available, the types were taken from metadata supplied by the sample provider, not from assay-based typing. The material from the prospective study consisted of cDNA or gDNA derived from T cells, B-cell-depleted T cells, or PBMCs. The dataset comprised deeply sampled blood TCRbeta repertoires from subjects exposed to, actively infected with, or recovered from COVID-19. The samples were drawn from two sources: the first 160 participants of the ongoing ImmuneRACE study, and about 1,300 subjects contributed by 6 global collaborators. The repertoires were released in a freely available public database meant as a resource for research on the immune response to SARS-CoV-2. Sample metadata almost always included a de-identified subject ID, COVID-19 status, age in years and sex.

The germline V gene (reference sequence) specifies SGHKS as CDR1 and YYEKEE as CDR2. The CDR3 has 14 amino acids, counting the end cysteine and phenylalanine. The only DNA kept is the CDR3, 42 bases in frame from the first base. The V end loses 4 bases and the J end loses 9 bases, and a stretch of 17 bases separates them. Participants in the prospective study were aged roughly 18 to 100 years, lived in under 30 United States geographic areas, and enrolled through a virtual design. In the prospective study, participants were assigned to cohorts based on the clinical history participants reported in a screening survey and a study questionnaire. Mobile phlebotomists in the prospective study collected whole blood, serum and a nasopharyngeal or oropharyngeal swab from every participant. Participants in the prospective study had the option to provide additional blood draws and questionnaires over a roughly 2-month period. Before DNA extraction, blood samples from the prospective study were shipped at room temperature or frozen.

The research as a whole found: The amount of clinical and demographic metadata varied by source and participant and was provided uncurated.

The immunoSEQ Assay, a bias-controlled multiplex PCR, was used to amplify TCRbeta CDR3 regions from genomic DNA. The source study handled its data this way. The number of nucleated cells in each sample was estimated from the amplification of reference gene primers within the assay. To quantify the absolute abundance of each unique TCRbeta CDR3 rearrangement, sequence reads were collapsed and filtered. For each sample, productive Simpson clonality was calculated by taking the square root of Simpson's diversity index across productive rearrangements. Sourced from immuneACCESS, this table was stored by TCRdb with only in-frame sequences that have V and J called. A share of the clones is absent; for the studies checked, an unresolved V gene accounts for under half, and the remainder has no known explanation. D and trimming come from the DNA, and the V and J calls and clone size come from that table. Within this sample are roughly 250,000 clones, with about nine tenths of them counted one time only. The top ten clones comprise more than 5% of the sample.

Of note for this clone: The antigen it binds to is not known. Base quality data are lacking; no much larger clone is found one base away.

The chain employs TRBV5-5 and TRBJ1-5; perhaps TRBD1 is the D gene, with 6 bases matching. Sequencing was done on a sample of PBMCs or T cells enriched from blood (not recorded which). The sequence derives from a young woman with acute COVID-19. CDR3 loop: CASSPTDSFGPQHF. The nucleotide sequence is TGTGCCAGCAGCCCGACGGACAGTTTCGGGCCCCAGCATTTT.